Reported below is one TCR beta chain. Its antigen is as yet unknown. The sample has other DNA sequences that encode this CDR3 too. The record originates from a study of a mutant IDH1 vaccine in newly diagnosed glioma. Overall study: Vaccination began 4-6 weeks post radiotherapy alone, or with temozolomide cycles.

Sample time point: week 47, end of study. One vaccine dose held 300 ug of mutant IDH1 20-mer peptide and came with topical imiquimod. There are 14 residues in the CDR3. The V gene end was trimmed by 4 bases and the J gene end by 1 base; junction bases not matched to a gene: 3. Germline CDR1 and CDR2: SEHNR and FQNEAQ (reference sequence). Assay: immunoSEQ multiplex PCR; the TCRdb copy retains only in-frame clones and omits some. The sample records about 94,000 clones, around nine tenths being singletons. The J gene is TRBJ2-7, the V gene TRBV7-9; 8 bases align to TRBD1. The source is a woman aged 45-65 years with glioma. The sequenced sample was PBMCs, obtained from a glioma patient whose treatment included an IDH1 peptide vaccine. As DNA, the CDR3 is TGTGCCAGCAGCTCCGGGACAGGTTCCTACGAGCAGTACTTC. Its translation: CASSSGTGSYEQYF.